This TCR beta chain was identified in a study of OX40 agonist ivuxolimab in advanced cancers. Looking at the study overall: Ivuxolimab, which targeted the costimulatory receptor OX40 (CD134), was an agonistic, fully human IgG2 monoclonal antibody. Intravenous ivuxolimab was administered to patients every 2 weeks at six dose levels: 0.01, 0.1, 0.3, 1.5, 3 and 10 mg/kg. Among the roughly 52 dose-escalation patients, some 20 had hepatocellular carcinoma, 15 or so melanoma, 9 renal cell carcinoma and 9 head and neck cancer. In the dose-escalation cohort, 82.7% of patients were male, and the mean age was about 55 years, with a range of about 23 to 80. Patients were allowed to have had prior anti-PD-1, anti-PD-L1 or anti-CTLA-4 therapy, and 40% of the dose-escalation patients had previously received checkpoint inhibitors. Three dose-escalation patients achieved partial responses, one with hepatocellular carcinoma and two with cutaneous melanoma. The point of sequencing TCRbeta in the periphery was to test whether ivuxolimab changed TCR sequence diversity and drove clonal T-cell expansion. The monotherapy dose-escalation portion (N ≈ 57 patients) of the phase I ivuxolimab trial is reported in the paper. Here is what the overall study found, with its caveats: Low levels of normalized T-cell clonal expansion were also seen in some patients who did not respond. Partial responders in the 0.1-3.0 mg/kg groups had among the lowest normalized peripheral clonal expansion, especially among CD8+ T cells. At doses from 0.1 to 3.0 mg/kg, clonal expansion was seen in both CD4+ and CD8+ blood T cells between baseline and week 6. The antigen specificity of the peripheral T cells that underwent clonal expansion was not determined. On average, CD8+ T cells showed more expanded clones than CD4+ T cells after ivuxolimab.

V is reduced by 1 base and J by 0 bases, leaving a spacing of 7 bases between them. Taken from cysteine to phenylalanine, the CDR3 has 15 residues. Solely the CDR3 DNA is kept, with 45 bases framed from the first base. The CDR1 and CDR2 encoded by the germline V gene (reference sequence) are PRHDT and FYEKMQ. Patients with a history of autoimmune disease or receiving systemic immunosuppression were excluded from the trial. In every dose cohort, peripheral blood was drawn for TCR sequencing at baseline, cycle 4 day 1, and cycle 7 day 1. The samples were taken from a phase I, first-in-human, multicenter, open-label dose-escalation trial of ivuxolimab. Adults with locally advanced or metastatic melanoma, renal cell, hepatocellular, or head and neck squamous cell carcinoma were enrolled in the trial. Before TCR sequencing, CD4+ and CD8+ T cells were separately sorted from peripheral blood. Genomic DNA was extracted from sorted cells for sequencing of the TCRbeta CDR3 region. The immunoSEQ Assay was used for sequencing of TCRbeta CDR3 regions. This immuneACCESS table, as held by TCRdb, lists in-frame sequences with V and J called but not all clones. Of the missing ones, under half trace to an unresolved V gene in checked studies; the others have no known cause. The sample table holds roughly 30,000 clones, of which over 75% were seen once. The ten largest clones add up to roughly 50% of the sample.

As regards this clone: The antigen it recognizes is unknown. There are no base qualities to consult, and no much larger clone falls within one base.

The V and J genes are TRBV13 and TRBJ2-1; the D gene is unclear. The clonotype originates from an adult with an advanced solid tumor such as melanoma, head and neck, liver or kidney cancer. The sequences come from CD4+ or CD8+ T cells sorted from blood, collected in a trial of the OX40 agonist ivuxolimab. The nucleotides are TGTGCCAGCAGCTTAGATCGGAGCTCCTACAATGAGCAGTTCTTC. This encodes CASSLDRSSYNEQFF. The reference TRBV13 and TRBJ2-1 proteins fill in what lies around the CDR3, so the full variable domain reads AAGVIQSPRHLIKEKRETATLKCYPIPRHDTVYWYQQGPGQDPQFLISFYEKMQSDKGSIPDRFSAQQFSDYHSELNMSSLELGDSALYFCASSLDRSSYNEQFFGPGTRLTVL.